One sample yielded the 21 T cell receptor beta chains listed below, sequenced in a study of T cell repertoires in cytomegalovirus infection. MiXCR was run by TCRdb on the reads, yielding one entry per CDR3 protein. The profile shows roughly 120,000 distinct CDR3 sequences, more than 30% of them singletons. Their specific antigens are unknown. The source was CD8+ T cells from cultured PBMCs, collected from culture after CMV antigen stimulation. The origin of the receptors is a human donor in good health (CMV status not recorded). Some clones in this sample may be carry-over from other donors' samples.

The chain employs TRBV20-1 and TRBJ2-1; 9 bases map to TRBD2. Germline CDR1 and CDR2: DFQATT and SNEGSKA (reference sequence). The CDR3 length is 15 residues. J lost 7 bases, V lost 3 bases, and 10 bases had no gene match. CDR3 sequence reads: CSARRPAGGRNEQFF. CDR3 DNA: TGCAGTGCTAGGAGGCCAGCGGGGGGCAGGAATGAGCAGTTCTTC.

The chain employs TRBV6-6 and TRBJ1-3, with D possibly TRBD1 on 5 matching bases. The CDR3 consists of 18 residues. Germline CDR1 reads MNHNY; CDR2 reads SVGAGI (reference sequence). V lost 2 bases, J lost 0 bases, and 17 bases lay in between. The CDR3 DNA reads as TGTGCCAGCAGTTACGCATACTCGGGACGGCCCTCTGGAAACACCATATATTTT. Its protein is CASSYAYSGRPSGNTIYF.

This clonotype was seen more than once but under ten times. V is TRBV4-1 and J is TRBJ1-1; no clear D. V was shortened by 0 bases and J by 1 base, with 9 bases between the two germline ends. Germline assignment: CDR1 MGHRA and CDR2 YSYEKL. The CDR3 spans 15 residues. The CDR3 DNA is TGCGCCAGCAGCCAAGACTTCCTAGCGAACACTGAAGCTTTCTTT. It is translated as CASSQDFLANTEAFF.

This clonotype was picked up many times. The rearrangement joins TRBV6-2 or TRBV6-3 to TRBJ1-5; TRBD1 matches 9 bases. V lost 2 bases to trimming and J lost 0 bases; unmatched junction nucleotides: 2. There are 16 residues in the CDR3. Looked up from germline, CDR1 is MNHEY and CDR2 is SVGEGT. CDR3 sequence reads: CASSYRDRDSNQPQHF. The CDR3 DNA sequence: TGTGCCAGCAGTTACAGGGACAGGGATAGCAATCAGCCCCAGCATTTT.

The chain has TRBV9 and TRBJ2-7; D not resolved. The germline gives CDR1 SGDLS, CDR2 YYNGEE. Trimming cost V 5 bases and J 0 bases, with 9 bases left between them. The CDR3 is made up of 13 amino acids. DNA of the CDR3: TGTGCCAGCAGTCCCTTCGTCTCCTACGAGCAGTACTTC. Protein product: CASSPFVSYEQYF.

V usage is TRBV9 and J usage is TRBJ2-4, with a weak D call TRBD1 (6 bases). Between the trimmed V and J ends, which lost 2 bases and 0 bases, there was a span of 18 bases. This CDR3 has 18 amino acids. CDR1 is SGDLS and CDR2 is YYNGEE in the germline V gene. CDR3 residues: CASSVGAGRGLAKNIQYF. The CDR3 coding sequence is TGTGCCAGCAGCGTCGGGGCTGGCAGGGGTCTAGCCAAAAACATTCAGTACTTC. Together with reference TRBV9 and TRBJ2-4, the CDR3 gives the full variable domain: DSGVTQTPKHLITATGQRVTLRCSPRSGDLSVYWYQQSLDQGLQFLIQYYNGEERAKGNILERFSAQQFPDLHSELNLSSLELGDSALYFCASSVGAGRGLAKNIQYFGAGTRLSVL.

This chain joins TRBV28 and TRBJ1-6; D perhaps matches TRBD1 (6 bases). Germline V CDR1 and CDR2: MDHEN, SYDVKM. V was shortened by 7 bases and J by 3 bases, with 13 bases between the two germline ends. The CDR3 extends over 15 amino acids. The CDR3 DNA reads as TGTGCCAGCACTCAGGGGCTTTACTATAATTCACCCCTCCACTTT. It encodes CASTQGLYYNSPLHF.

This clonotype appeared a few times. V gene TRBV18 combines with J gene TRBJ2-5; no reliable D call. The CDR3 contains 16 residues. The germline CDR1 and CDR2 sequences are KGHSH and LQKENI. V was clipped by 2 bases and J by 2 bases, with 15 bases between them. DNA for the CDR3: TGTGCCAGCTCACCAAAGTACCTCTATGGGCAAGAGACCCAGTACTTC. Translation gives CASSPKYLYGQETQYF.

In this sample, this clonotype turned up a few times. The chain uses TRBV7-8 and TRBJ2-5, with D possibly TRBD2 on 7 matching bases. Germline CDR1 reads SGHVS; CDR2 reads FQNEAQ. V was shortened by 5 bases and J by 5 bases, with 15 bases between the two germline ends. The CDR3 totals 14 residues. The CDR3 coding sequence is TGTGCCAGCAGCCAAACGGGGGGCCGGGAGACCCAGTACTTC. Protein sequence: CASSQTGGRETQYF.

This chain links TRBV4-3 with TRBJ2-3; TRBD2 matches at 7 bases. The CDR3 is 17 amino acids. Trimming at V came to 3 bases and at J to 2 bases, leaving 11 bases not matched to a gene. CDR1 is LGHNA and CDR2 is YSLEER in the germline V gene. Here the CDR3 DNA reads TGCGCCAGCAGCCAGGACTTTCTAGCGGAATACACAGATACGCAGTATTTT. The encoded protein is CASSQDFLAEYTDTQYF.

Only a few counts were recorded for this clonotype. The genes are TRBV6-5 and TRBJ2-1; D uncertain. Germline V CDR1 and CDR2: MNHEY, SVGAGI. Trimming removed 0 bases at V and 3 bases at J, with 9 bases between. The CDR3 has 15 residues. CDR3 DNA: TGTGCCAGCAGTTACTCGATGACCGACTACAATGAGCAGTTCTTC. Translation: CASSYSMTDYNEQFF.

This clonotype was detected only a few times. The genes are TRBV20-1 and TRBJ2-7, with 10 bases matching TRBD1. This CDR3 region has 14 residues. V was clipped by 3 bases and J by 6 bases; unmatched bases: 8. Germline V CDR1 and CDR2: DFQATT, SNEGSKA (reference sequence). The CDR3 protein is CSASTGQGVIEQYF. CDR3 DNA: TGCAGTGCTAGTACCGGACAGGGGGTTATCGAGCAGTACTTC.

The V and J genes are TRBV6-1 and TRBJ2-7; D gene ambiguous. Germline CDR1 is MNHNS and CDR2 is SASEGT. Trimming left V 3 bases short and J 3 bases short, with 9 bases between. The CDR3 spans 13 residues. The CDR3 bases are TGTGCCAGCAGTGACGTTTATCTCTACGAGCAGTACTTC. This translates into CASSDVYLYEQYF.

The chain employs TRBV6-6 and TRBJ1-3, with D perhaps TRBD1 (6 bases). CDR3 length: 21 residues. In germline, CDR1 is MNHNY, CDR2 SVGAGI (reference sequence). V lost 0 bases and J 0 bases, leaving 24 bases between the germline ends. Written as DNA, the CDR3 is TGTGCCAGCAGTTACTCGTTATACTTTGTGCGGACAGAAAGCTCTGGAAACACCATATATTTT. Translation: CASSYSLYFVRTESSGNTIYF.

There are a few counts of this clonotype. The V and J genes are TRBV7-8 and TRBJ2-5; the D gene is possibly TRBD1 (8 bases). Germline V gene data show CDR1 as SGHVS and CDR2 as FQNEAQ. The V end was cut by 1 base, the J end by 4 bases, with 22 bases between. The CDR3 is made up of 18 amino acids. CDR3 in amino acids: CASSLVPFGNRGGETQYF. DNA of the CDR3: TGTGCCAGCAGCTTAGTCCCATTTGGTAACAGGGGGGGAGAGACCCAGTACTTC.

The V and J genes are TRBV12-3 or TRBV12-4 and TRBJ2-7, with 9 positions matching TRBD1. The CDR3 totals 15 residues. V shed 7 bases, J shed 4 bases, and the junction held 11 bases outside the gene matches. The CDR3 nucleotides are TGTGCCAGCAACCCGTGGGGGACAGGGAGGTACGAGCAGTACTTC. Amino acids: CASNPWGTGRYEQYF.

J is TRBJ2-1 and V is TRBV7-6, with 9 bases aligning to TRBD2. Per germline, CDR1 SGHVS and CDR2 FNYEAQ. CDR3 size: 17 residues. V gave up 3 bases and J gave up 3 bases; unmatched junction bases: 9. In nucleotides, the CDR3 is TGTGCCAGCAGCTTTACGAAGCGGGGGGAGAGCTACAATGAGCAGTTCTTC. As protein: CASSFTKRGESYNEQFF.

This clonotype was seen more than once but under ten times. The V call is TRBV7-8, the J call TRBJ1-1; D unclear. Trimming took 1 base from V and 3 from J, leaving 9 bases between them. This CDR3 spans 14 amino acids. CDR1 SGHVS and CDR2 FQNEAQ come from the germline V gene. This chain's CDR3 is CASSLDPGDTEAFF. The CDR3 DNA reads TGTGCCAGCAGCTTAGACCCTGGGGACACTGAAGCTTTCTTT. Looking up the rest from reference TRBV7-8 and TRBJ1-1 gives the full variable domain: GAGVSQSPRYKVAKRGQDVALRCDPISGHVSLFWYQQALGQGPEFLTYFQNEAQLDKSGLPSDRFFAERPEGSVSTLKIQRTQQEDSAVYLCASSLDPGDTEAFFGQGTRLTVV.

This clonotype was detected only a few times. The chain couples TRBV7-9 to TRBJ2-7; D is uncertain. This CDR3 comprises 16 residues. Germline loops: CDR1 SEHNR, CDR2 FQNEAQ (reference sequence). Trimming shortened V by 3 bases and J by 0 bases, and 15 bases separated the two germline ends. CDR3 DNA sequence: TGTGCCAGCAGCTTCCCCCCAGAGAGTTCCTCCTACGAGCAGTACTTC. Protein product: CASSFPPESSSYEQYF.

This clonotype was detected many times. The V call is TRBV7-8, the J call TRBJ2-7; 10 nucleotides agree with TRBD1. This CDR3 has 15 residues. Germline loops: CDR1 SGHVS, CDR2 FQNEAQ. V trimming: 2 bases; J trimming: 4 bases; junction bases outside the gene matches: 5. In nucleotides, the CDR3 is TGTGCCAGCAGCTTACCGGGACAGGGGATATACGAGCAGTACTTC. Translated: CASSLPGQGIYEQYF.

V and J are TRBV27 and TRBJ2-7, with D uncertain. V lost 2 bases and J 2 bases, leaving 10 bases between the germline ends. Germline V gene data show CDR1 as MNHEY and CDR2 as SMNVEV (reference sequence). The CDR3 runs to 14 residues. The CDR3 is CASSLRGVTYEQYF. CDR3 DNA: TGTGCCAGCAGTTTACGCGGAGTAACCTACGAGCAGTACTTC.